Listed here are 20 T cell receptor beta chains from one sample, sequenced in a study of shared clonotypes between healthy human individuals. The method was immunoSEQ multiplex PCR; TCRdb's version includes in-frame clones alone and lacks a portion of them. The sample carries millions of clones, around nine tenths recorded once. The material sequenced was naive CD4+ T cells sorted from blood. Subset of the sample: CD45RA+ positively selected. Every receptor here comes from a man younger than 35 in good health.

The chain uses TRBV5-4 and TRBJ2-2; unclear D gene. V lost 1 base, J lost 5 bases, and 6 bases lay in between. The germline V gene encodes CDR1 SGHNT and CDR2 YYREEE (reference sequence). CDR3 length equals 13 residues. CDR3: CASSLKETGELFF. In DNA form, the CDR3 reads TGTGCCAGCAGCTTGAAGGAGACCGGGGAGCTGTTTTTT. Full variable domain (remainder filled in from reference TRBV5-4 and TRBJ2-2): ETGVTQSPTHLIKTRGQQVTLRCSSQSGHNTVSWYQQALGQGPQFIFQYYREEENGRGNFPPRFSGLQFPNYSSELNVNALELDDSALYLCASSLKETGELFFGEGSRLTVL.

The rearrangement joins TRBV7-3 to TRBJ2-1, with D possibly matching TRBD2 (5 bases). V lost 5 bases to trimming and J lost 4 bases, with 18 bases between them. CDR3 length: 16 residues. Germline values: CDR1 SGHTA, CDR2 FQGTGA. CDR3 protein: CASSLRPGLGYNEQFF. For the CDR3, the DNA is TGTGCCAGCAGCCTCAGGCCGGGGTTGGGGTACAATGAGCAGTTCTTC.

Note on this clone: Sequence at one end of the junction differs from germline and may be a read error. The rearrangement joins TRBV19 to TRBJ1-5; D gene uncertain. This CDR3 comprises 12 residues. Germline values: CDR1 LNHDA, CDR2 SQIVND (reference sequence). The CDR3 protein is CAGSIYDQPQHF. In DNA form, the CDR3 reads TGTGCCGGTAGTATATACGATCAGCCCCAGCATTTT.

The table lists this clone with a count of one. The V gene is TRBV9, the J gene TRBJ1-1; no reliable D call. Germline V lookup: CDR1 SGDLS, CDR2 YYNGEE. V shed 2 bases and J shed 2 bases, with 10 bases lying between them. This CDR3 comprises 14 residues. The CDR3 spells CASSVTSDNTEAFF. CDR3 DNA: TGTGCCAGCAGCGTTACTAGCGACAACACTGAAGCTTTCTTT.

The chain combines TRBV7-9 with TRBJ1-5; tentatively, D is TRBD1 (5 bases). The germline CDR1 and CDR2 sequences are SEHNR and FQNEAQ (reference sequence). The CDR3 has 14 residues. Trimming pared 3 bases from V and 7 bases from J, leaving 13 bases between. This CDR3 is CASSLGPDGQPQHF. DNA of the CDR3: TGTGCCAGCAGCTTGGGGCCGGATGGGCAGCCCCAGCATTTT.

The V and J genes are TRBV5-1 and TRBJ1-1; no reliable D call. Germline V gene lookup returns CDR1 SGHRS and CDR2 YFSETQ. CDR3 length: 14 amino acids. V gave up 6 bases and J gave up 0 bases, with 12 bases separating them. The CDR3 region is CASTPTQVNTEAFF. The CDR3 nucleotides are TGCGCCAGCACCCCGACACAAGTGAACACTGAAGCTTTCTTT.

V usage is TRBV2 and J usage is TRBJ1-4, with 7 positions matching TRBD1. Germline lookup yields CDR1 SNHLY and CDR2 FYNNEI. The CDR3 runs to 15 residues. Unmatched junction bases numbered 12, after V lost 7 bases and J lost 7 bases. CDR3 protein: CASTATGVGGEKLFF. The CDR3 bases are TGTGCCAGCACCGCAACAGGGGTTGGGGGTGAAAAACTGTTTTTT.

As DNA, the CDR3 is TGTGCCAGCAGCCAGGGACAGCTTGGCGCCGGGGAGCTGTTTTTT. Translation gives CASSQGQLGAGELFF. The chain carries TRBV11-2 and TRBJ2-2, with 7 bases lining up with TRBD1. The V and J ends lost 5 bases and 6 bases, in that order; junction bases with no gene match: 9. Germline values: CDR1 SGHAT, CDR2 FQNNGV. The CDR3 is 15 amino acids.

J is TRBJ1-1 and V is TRBV5-1; D is unclear. This CDR3 spans 13 amino acids. V was trimmed by 0 bases and J by 2 bases, leaving 5 bases between them. The germline gives CDR1 SGHRS, CDR2 YFSETQ. In DNA, the CDR3 is TGCGCCAGCAGCTTGGGGTATAACACTGAAGCTTTCTTT. This sequence encodes CASSLGYNTEAFF.

This clone was counted once. This sequence joins TRBV10-3 and TRBJ2-3; 11 nucleotides align to TRBD2. Per the germline V gene, CDR1 is ENHRY and CDR2 is SYGVKD. Trimming at V came to 7 bases and at J to 0 bases, leaving 6 bases not matched to a gene. CDR3 size: 16 residues. As DNA, the CDR3 is TGTGCCATCACCGGGACTAGCGGTACTAGCACAGATACGCAGTATTTT. It is translated as CAITGTSGTSTDTQYF.

The chain carries TRBV4-2 and TRBJ1-3, with a tentative D call TRBD1 (6 bases). The CDR3 extends over 16 amino acids. Per the germline V gene, CDR1 is LGHNA and CDR2 is YNFKEQ. V lost 4 bases and J 2 bases, leaving 15 bases between the germline ends. The CDR3 is CASSRVVTGTGNTIYF. The DNA of the CDR3 is TGTGCCAGCAGCCGAGTTGTAACAGGGACTGGAAACACCATATATTTT.

This clone was recorded only once. Within the sample, other DNA sequences also encode this same CDR3. The chain employs TRBV5-4 and TRBJ2-3, with no clear D. Trimming left V 0 bases short and J 3 bases short, with 8 bases between. CDR1 SGHNT and CDR2 YYREEE come from the germline V gene (reference sequence). The CDR3 extends over 14 amino acids. CDR3 coding DNA: TGTGCCAGCAGCTTGGGGGGTAGAACAGATACGCAGTATTTT. Translating it yields CASSLGGRTDTQYF.

V and J are TRBV9 and TRBJ2-3; 14 nucleotides agree with TRBD2. V shed 4 bases and J 2 bases; nucleotides not matched to a gene: 12. CDR1 is SGDLS, CDR2 YYNGEE, per germline. The CDR3 contains 19 residues. This CDR3 is CASSPRPGLAGAATDTQYF. CDR3 bases: TGTGCCAGCAGCCCCCGCCCGGGACTAGCGGGGGCAGCCACAGATACGCAGTATTTT.

The V gene is TRBV2, the J gene TRBJ1-6, with D unclear. CDR1 and CDR2 from the germline V gene are SNHLY and FYNNEI. V was cut by 3 bases and J by 10 bases, with 13 bases left in between. The CDR3 length is 14 residues. The CDR3 region is CASSDGPMVSPLHF. The CDR3 bases are TGTGCCAGCAGTGATGGACCTATGGTGTCACCCCTCCACTTT.

The chain is built from TRBV18 and TRBJ1-2; 7 nucleotides match TRBD1. V lost 1 base to trimming and J lost 4 bases; unmatched junction nucleotides: 15. The germline gives CDR1 KGHSH, CDR2 LQKENI. This CDR3 has 18 amino acids. The CDR3 protein is CASSPRGTAILASYGYTF. The CDR3 region has the DNA TGTGCCAGCTCACCACGGGGGACAGCCATCCTGGCCTCCTATGGCTACACCTTC. Based on the CDR3 plus reference TRBV18 and TRBJ1-2, the full variable domain is NAGVMQNPRHLVRRRGQEARLRCSPMKGHSHVYWYRQLPEEGLKFMVYLQKENIIDESGMPKERFSAEFPKEGPSILRIQQVVRGDSAAYFCASSPRGTAILASYGYTFGSGTRLTVV.

The chain has TRBV2 and TRBJ2-7; weak D call: TRBD1 (6 bases). Germline V gene lookup returns CDR1 SNHLY and CDR2 FYNNEI. CDR3 size: 12 residues. V gave up 10 bases and J gave up 6 bases, with 16 bases separating them. The CDR3 nucleotides read TGTGCCATCGCGACAGGCTCGTCCGAGCAGTACTTC. This translates into CAIATGSSEQYF.

This chain links TRBV18 with TRBJ2-1; D may correspond to TRBD1 or TRBD2 (6 bases each). This CDR3 has 17 amino acids. V was trimmed by 3 bases and J by 2 bases, leaving 17 bases between them. Looked up from germline, CDR1 is KGHSH and CDR2 is LQKENI. CDR3 sequence reads: CASSPIAPGAAYNEQFF. The CDR3 bases are TGTGCCAGCTCACCGATCGCCCCGGGGGCTGCCTACAATGAGCAGTTCTTC. The full variable domain, with the rest looked up from reference TRBV18 and TRBJ2-1, is NAGVMQNPRHLVRRRGQEARLRCSPMKGHSHVYWYRQLPEEGLKFMVYLQKENIIDESGMPKERFSAEFPKEGPSILRIQQVVRGDSAAYFCASSPIAPGAAYNEQFFGPGTRLTVL.

V and J are TRBV19 and TRBJ2-1; TRBD2 aligns across 13 bases. With V trimmed by 5 bases and J by 15 bases, 4 bases remained unmatched. The CDR3 runs 12 residues. In germline, CDR1 is LNHDA, CDR2 SQIVND (reference sequence). The CDR3 sequence is CASSATSGRAFF. Written as DNA, the CDR3 is TGTGCCAGTAGTGCAACTAGCGGGAGGGCGTTCTTC. The full variable domain, its missing parts supplied by reference TRBV19 and TRBJ2-1, is DGGITQSPKYLFRKEGQNVTLSCEQNLNHDAMYWYRQDPGQGLRLIYYSQIVNDFQKGDIAEGYSVSREKKESFPLTVTSAQKNPTAFYLCASSATSGRAFFGPGTRLTVL.

The rearrangement links TRBV6-5 to TRBJ2-7, with 7 bases matching TRBD1. The germline gives CDR1 MNHEY, CDR2 SVGAGI. The CDR3 length is 12 residues. J gave up 3 bases and V 8 bases, and 4 bases lay outside the gene matches. The CDR3 sequence is CASCRGIYEQYF. The DNA for the CDR3 is TGTGCCAGCTGCAGGGGGATCTACGAGCAGTACTTC.

The genes are TRBV11-2 and TRBJ1-1; TRBD1 aligns across 10 bases. The CDR3 is 13 residues long. The V gene end was trimmed by 5 bases and the J gene end by 7 bases; junction bases not matched to a gene: 4. The V gene's germline CDR1 is SGHAT and CDR2 FQNNGV. CDR3 in amino acids: CASSPDRGYEAFF. Here the CDR3 DNA reads TGTGCCAGCAGCCCGGACAGGGGGTATGAAGCTTTCTTT.